This T cell receptor beta chain was observed in a study of T cells after yellow fever vaccination. Whole-study context: Those fractions that held only low numbers of cells were prepared using the SMART-Seq v4 Ultra Low Input RNA kit.

Turning to this clonotype: Its antigen is still unknown.

Study-wide points: Post-booster repertoires again held most primary-vaccination clones (about 95% CD4, around 90% CD8). Some clonotypes, a small share, were shared between CD4 and CD8 compartments.

For TCR, cDNA came from 5'RACE template switching, which added a universal primer site and UMIs. MiXCR, run by TCRdb on the 5' RACE reads, gives a single entry per CDR3 protein. The table records over 300,000 distinct CDR3 sequences, about 6.9% of them present only once. Trimming shortened V by 1 base and J by 3 bases, and 10 bases separated the two germline ends. Germline V gene data show CDR1 as LGHNA and CDR2 as YNFKEQ. The CDR3 spans 15 residues. The sequencing here drew on PBMCs, taken about 49 days after the first yellow fever vaccination. The V gene is TRBV4-2, the J gene TRBJ1-5; D gene uncertain. This clonotype was obtained from a man aged 18 to 30 who received the YFV17D yellow fever vaccine. This CDR3 is CASSQGSGDNQPQHF. CDR3 nucleotides: TGTGCCAGCAGCCAAGGGTCAGGAGACAATCAGCCCCAGCATTTT.